This T cell receptor beta chain was captured in a study of CD8+ T cells in alopecia areata. Regarding the study as a whole: Expanded CD8+ clones among the top 100, and scalp clonality, were significantly decreased by tofacitinib.

The germline V and J ends were trimmed by 7 bases and 8 bases, with 27 bases remaining between them. Germline CDR1 is SQVTM and CDR2 is ANQGSEA. The CDR3 consists of 16 residues. Comments on this clone: The antigen is undetermined.

Sequencing templates came from extracted RNA that was reverse transcribed into cDNA. Measured with immunoSEQ multiplex PCR; TCRdb has only the in-frame clones, and not every one. The sample shows 70,000 or so clones, 25% to 30% of them seen only once. Described treatment: oral pan-JAK inhibitor, 5-10 mg twice daily. The chain recombines TRBV29-1 with TRBJ2-1; a weak D match, TRBD2 (5 bases). Specimen: CD8+ T cells sorted from blood, collected at week 4, from a patient treated with tofacitinib. This clonotype was obtained from a human donor with alopecia areata. This CDR3 is CSADGLRALPVYEQFF. The CDR3 DNA is TGCAGCGCCGACGGTTTGCGGGCCCTCCCTGTCTATGAGCAGTTCTTC.